Reported below is one T cell receptor beta chain. This clonotype came up a few times. What antigen it recognizes has not been identified. No quality values exist for individual bases; no much larger clone is one base distant. This record belongs to a study of T-cell reconstitution after alpha-beta-depleted transplantation in children (dated by TCRdb to the mid-2010s). At the level of the whole study: Using TCR repertoire profiling, the study followed T-cell immune reconstitution in a quantitative way in children after TCRalphabeta/CD19-depleted allogeneic hematopoietic cell transplantation.

V lost 4 bases and J lost 8 bases; the stretch between them is 20 bases long. Spanning cysteine to phenylalanine, the CDR3 consists of 16 amino acids. Of all the DNA, just the CDR3 is kept, 48 bases in frame from base 1. The germline V gene sets CDR1 to MNHNS and CDR2 to SASEGT. The library was built by means of PCR. Sequencer: Illumina HiSeq 2500. TCR libraries were prepared with molecular barcoding, using unique molecular identifiers to normalize TCRbeta repertoire quantification. TCRdb reran the public reads through fastp at Q25 and MiXCR, keeping productive beta chains. Each CDR3 protein gets just one entry, which takes the most common genes and DNA from the rows behind it. Across this sample there are 440,000 or so distinct CDR3 sequences, with about a tenth seen only once. Over 4.5% of the sample goes to the ten largest clones.

The sample here was PBMCs from the stem cell graft donor, taken from the stem cell graft. The receptor was isolated from a human donor who donated a stem cell graft to a child with acute myeloid leukemia. Rearrangement joined TRBV6-1 to TRBJ1-4; TRBD1 might be the D gene, on 5 matching bases. The nucleotide sequence is given as TGTGCCAGCAGTGGCTCCCTTGCAGGGTGGCGGGAAAAACTGTTTTTT. It is translated as CASSGSLAGWREKLFF.